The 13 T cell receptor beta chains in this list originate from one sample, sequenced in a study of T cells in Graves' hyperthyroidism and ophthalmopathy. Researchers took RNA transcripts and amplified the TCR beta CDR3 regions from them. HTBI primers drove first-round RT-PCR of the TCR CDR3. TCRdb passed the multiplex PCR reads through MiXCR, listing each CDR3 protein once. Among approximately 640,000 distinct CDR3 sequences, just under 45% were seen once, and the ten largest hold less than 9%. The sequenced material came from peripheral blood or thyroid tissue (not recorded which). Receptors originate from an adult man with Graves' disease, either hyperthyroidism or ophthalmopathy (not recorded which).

The CDR3 DNA sequence: TGCGCCAGCAGCAGCTCCTGGACAGGGGGGAATTCACCCCTCCACTTT. This sequence encodes CASSSSWTGGNSPLHF. V is TRBV5-1 and J is TRBJ1-6, with TRBD1 matching 10 bases. The V segment lost 4 bases and the J segment 7 bases; nucleotides outside the gene matches: 8. The CDR3 covers 16 residues. CDR1 and CDR2 from the germline V gene are SGHRS and YFSETQ.

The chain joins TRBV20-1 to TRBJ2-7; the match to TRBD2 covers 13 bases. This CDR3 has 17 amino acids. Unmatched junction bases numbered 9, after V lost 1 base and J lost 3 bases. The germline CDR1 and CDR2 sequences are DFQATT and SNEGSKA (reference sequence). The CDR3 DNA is TGCAGTGCTAGAGCGGTACTAGCGGGAGGGACCTTCTACGAGCAGTACTTC. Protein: CSARAVLAGGTFYEQYF.

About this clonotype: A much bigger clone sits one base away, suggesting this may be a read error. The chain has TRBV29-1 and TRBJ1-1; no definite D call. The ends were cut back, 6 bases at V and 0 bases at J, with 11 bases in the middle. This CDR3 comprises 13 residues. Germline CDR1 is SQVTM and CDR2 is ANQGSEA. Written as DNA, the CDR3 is TGCAGCGTGCACTGGGCCCTGAACACTGAAGCTTTCTTT. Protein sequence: CSVHWALNTEAFF.

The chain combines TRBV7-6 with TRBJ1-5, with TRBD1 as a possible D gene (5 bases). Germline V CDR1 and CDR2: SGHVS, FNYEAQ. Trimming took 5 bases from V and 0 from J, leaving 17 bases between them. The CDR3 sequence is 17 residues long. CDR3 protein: CASSPTGGTTSNQPQHF. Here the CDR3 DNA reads TGTGCCAGCAGCCCAACAGGAGGGACCACTAGCAATCAGCCCCAGCATTTT.

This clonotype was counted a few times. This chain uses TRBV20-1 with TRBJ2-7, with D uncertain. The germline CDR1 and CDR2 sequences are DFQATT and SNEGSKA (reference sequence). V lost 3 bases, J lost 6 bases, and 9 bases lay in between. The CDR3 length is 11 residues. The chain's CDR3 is CSASVIFEQYF. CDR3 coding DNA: TGCAGTGCTAGTGTTATATTCGAGCAGTACTTC.

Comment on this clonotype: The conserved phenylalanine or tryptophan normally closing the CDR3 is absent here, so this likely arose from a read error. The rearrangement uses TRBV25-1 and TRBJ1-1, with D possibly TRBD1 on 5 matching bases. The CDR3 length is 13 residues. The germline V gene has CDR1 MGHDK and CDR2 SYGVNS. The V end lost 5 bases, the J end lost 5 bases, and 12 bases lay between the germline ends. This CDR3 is CASSYVWGTEAFS. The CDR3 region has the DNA TGTGCCAGCAGTTACGTGTGGGGGACTGAAGCTTTCTCT.

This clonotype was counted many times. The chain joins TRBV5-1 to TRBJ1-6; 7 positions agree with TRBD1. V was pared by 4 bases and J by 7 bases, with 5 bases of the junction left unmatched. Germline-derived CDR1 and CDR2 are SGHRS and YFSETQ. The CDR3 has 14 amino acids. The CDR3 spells CASSMRTGNSPLHF. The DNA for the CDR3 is TGCGCCAGCAGCATGAGGACAGGCAATTCACCCCTCCACTTT.

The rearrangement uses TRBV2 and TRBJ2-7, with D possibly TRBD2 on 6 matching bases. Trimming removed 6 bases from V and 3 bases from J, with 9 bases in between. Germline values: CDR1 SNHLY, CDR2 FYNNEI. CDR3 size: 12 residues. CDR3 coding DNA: TGTGCCAGCAGGTGGGGGGACTACGAGCAGTACTTC. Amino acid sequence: CASRWGDYEQYF.

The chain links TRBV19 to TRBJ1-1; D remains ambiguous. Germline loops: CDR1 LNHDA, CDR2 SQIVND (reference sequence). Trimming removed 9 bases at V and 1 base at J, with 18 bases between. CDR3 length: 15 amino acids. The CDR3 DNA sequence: TGTGCCAGCGCCGGCTTTGGGCACGAGAACACTGAAGCTTTCTTT. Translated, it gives CASAGFGHENTEAFF.

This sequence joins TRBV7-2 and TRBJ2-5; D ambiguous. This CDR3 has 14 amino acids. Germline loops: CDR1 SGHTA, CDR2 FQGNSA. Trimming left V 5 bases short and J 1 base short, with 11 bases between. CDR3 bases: TGTGCCAGCAGCCAAGGTACAGCCCAAGAGACCCAGTACTTC. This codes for CASSQGTAQETQYF.

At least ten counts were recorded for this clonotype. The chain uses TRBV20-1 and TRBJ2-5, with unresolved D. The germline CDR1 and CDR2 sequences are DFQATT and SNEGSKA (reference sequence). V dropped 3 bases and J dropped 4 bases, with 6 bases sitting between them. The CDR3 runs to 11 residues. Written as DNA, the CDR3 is TGCAGTGCTAGGCGGACAGAGACCCAGTACTTC. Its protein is CSARRTETQYF.

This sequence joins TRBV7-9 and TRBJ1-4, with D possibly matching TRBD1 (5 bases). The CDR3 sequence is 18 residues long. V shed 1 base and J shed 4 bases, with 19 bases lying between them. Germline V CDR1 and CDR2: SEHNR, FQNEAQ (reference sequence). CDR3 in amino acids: CASSLVGAGGIDNEKLFF. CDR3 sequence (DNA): TGTGCCAGCAGCTTAGTCGGGGCCGGGGGTATTGATAATGAAAAACTGTTTTTT.

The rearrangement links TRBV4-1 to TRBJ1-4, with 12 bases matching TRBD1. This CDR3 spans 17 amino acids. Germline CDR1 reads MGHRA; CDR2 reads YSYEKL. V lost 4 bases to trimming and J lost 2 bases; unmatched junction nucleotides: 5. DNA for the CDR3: TGCGCCAGCAGCCCCCAGGGACAGGGGGCGACTAATGAAAAACTGTTTTTT. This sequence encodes CASSPQGQGATNEKLFF.